The 15 T cell receptor beta chains below come from one sample, sequenced in a study of T cell repertoires in cytomegalovirus infection. What these receptors recognize is not known. TCRdb fed the reads into MiXCR, producing one record per CDR3 protein. Seen here are about 770,000 distinct CDR3 sequences, roughly 28% observed once, and the top ten hold around 13%. This specimen consisted of cultured CD8+ T cells from PBMCs, obtained from culture after CMV antigen stimulation. The source is a human donor in good health (CMV status not recorded). Some clones in this sample may be carry-over from other donors' samples.

This clonotype turned up a few times. The chain employs TRBV7-6 and TRBJ2-7, with D perhaps being TRBD1 or TRBD2 (5 bases each). CDR1 is SGHVS, CDR2 FNYEAQ, per germline. V was trimmed by 6 bases and J by 4 bases, leaving 10 bases between them. CDR3 length equals 12 residues. The CDR3, as DNA: TGTGCCAGCAGGGGACCTGGGTACGAGCAGTACTTC. Its protein is CASRGPGYEQYF.

J is TRBJ1-2 and V is TRBV7-8; D is ambiguous. The CDR3 covers 16 residues. Germline CDR1 reads SGHVS; CDR2 reads FQNEAQ. Deletions cut 0 bases from V and 5 bases from J, with 16 bases between. The DNA for the CDR3 is TGTGCCAGCAGCTTAGCGGAGGCAGTGCCCTTATATGGCTACACCTTC. This codes for CASSLAEAVPLYGYTF. The full variable domain, with the rest looked up from reference TRBV7-8 and TRBJ1-2, is GAGVSQSPRYKVAKRGQDVALRCDPISGHVSLFWYQQALGQGPEFLTYFQNEAQLDKSGLPSDRFFAERPEGSVSTLKIQRTQQEDSAVYLCASSLAEAVPLYGYTFGSGTRLTVV.

Points on this clonotype: One junction end does not reproduce the germline sequence, and a read error may be involved. This sequence joins TRBV5-3 and TRBJ2-5, with 11 bases identical to TRBD2. TRBV5-3 is noted as an ORF with a role that remains uncertain. The CDR3 totals 16 residues. The CDR3 sequence is CASSLWGLADQETQYF. DNA of the CDR3: TGTGCCAGCAGCTTGTGGGGACTAGCGGACCAAGAGACCCAGTACTTC.

This clonotype occurred many times. V usage is TRBV5-1 and J usage is TRBJ2-3; TRBD2 matches 13 bases. CDR1 is SGHRS and CDR2 is YFSETQ in the germline V gene. Unmatched junction bases numbered 9, after V lost 5 bases and J lost 0 bases. This CDR3 has 18 residues. Here the CDR3 reads CASSQGLAGVTSTDTQYF. The CDR3 region has the DNA TGCGCCAGCAGTCAAGGACTAGCGGGGGTAACTAGCACAGATACGCAGTATTTT.

CDR3 sequence: CASSSGTTYEQYV. DNA of the CDR3: TGTGCCAGCAGCTCCGGGACGACCTACGAGCAGTACGTC. The chain recombines TRBV7-6 with TRBJ2-7; D may correspond to TRBD1 or TRBD2 (5 bases each). Trimming removed 4 bases from V and 2 bases from J, with 9 bases in between. Germline CDR1 is SGHVS and CDR2 is FNYEAQ. CDR3 length: 13 residues.

This sequence joins TRBV20-1 and TRBJ2-1; 12 bases map to TRBD2. Unmatched junction bases numbered 12, after V lost 3 bases and J lost 3 bases. Germline loops: CDR1 DFQATT, CDR2 SNEGSKA (reference sequence). CDR3 length: 18 residues. In DNA, the CDR3 is TGCAGTGCTAGGGGTATTAGGACTAGCGGGGAGGTCTACAATGAGCAGTTCTTC. It encodes CSARGIRTSGEVYNEQFF.

This rearrangement joins TRBV27 to TRBJ1-1; D is ambiguous. Trimming took off 6 bases at V and 3 bases at J, with 17 bases between the two ends. CDR1 and CDR2 (germline): MNHEY, SMNVEV (reference sequence). This CDR3 region has 15 residues. Written as DNA, the CDR3 is TGTGCCAGCAGACGGGTCGCGGTGTCGGACACTGAAGCTTTCTTT. It encodes CASRRVAVSDTEAFF.

The chain couples TRBV4-3 to TRBJ1-2; 7 nucleotides match TRBD1. Germline V gene data show CDR1 as LGHNA and CDR2 as YSLEER. The CDR3 contains 21 residues. Germline trimming cut 8 bases from V and 0 bases from J; bases unmatched to any gene: 27. CDR3 residues: CASRGTAETGSDKYANYGYTF. CDR3 sequence (DNA): TGCGCCAGCCGGGGAACGGCCGAGACAGGGAGTGACAAATATGCTAACTATGGCTACACCTTC.

This clonotype came up a few times. The chain recombines TRBV12-3 or TRBV12-4 with TRBJ1-2, with D possibly TRBD1 on 6 matching bases. CDR3 length: 15 amino acids. Between the trimmed V and J ends, which lost 6 bases and 4 bases, there was a span of 18 bases. The CDR3 region has the DNA TGTGCCAGCAGCCGAACCCGAGGACAGCTCTATGGCTACACCTTC. This gives the protein CASSRTRGQLYGYTF.

The rearrangement links TRBV4-1 to TRBJ1-5; D ambiguous. V shed 2 bases and J shed 6 bases, with 14 bases lying between them. CDR3 size: 15 residues. Germline V gene lookup returns CDR1 MGHRA and CDR2 YSYEKL. CDR3 coding DNA: TGCGCCAGCAGCCAATATCTCGGGGTTGGTCAGCCCCAGCATTTT. Its translation: CASSQYLGVGQPQHF.

The V and J genes are TRBV2 and TRBJ1-5; 9 bases fit TRBD1. The junction had 6 bases not matched to a gene; V was cut back by 6 bases and J by 3 bases. The CDR3 has 15 amino acids. Germline V CDR1 and CDR2: SNHLY, FYNNEI. The DNA of the CDR3 is TGTGCCAGCAGGGTCGGGACAGGGATCAATCAGCCCCAGCATTTT. Translation gives CASRVGTGINQPQHF.

This clonotype was detected only a few times. This rearrangement joins TRBV5-1 to TRBJ1-2; TRBD1 matches at 7 bases. V lost 2 bases, J lost 4 bases, and 8 bases stayed unmatched. CDR1 and CDR2 from the germline V gene are SGHRS and YFSETQ. The CDR3 covers 15 residues. Here the CDR3 DNA reads TGCGCCAGCAGCTTTTTTACAGGGGAAGGCTATGGCTACACCTTC. It specifies CASSFFTGEGYGYTF.

This chain uses TRBV2 with TRBJ2-7; the D gene is possibly TRBD2 (5 bases). The CDR3 is 13 residues long. Trimming stripped 6 bases from V and 3 bases from J, with 12 bases between. The V gene's germline CDR1 is SNHLY and CDR2 FYNNEI. This CDR3 is CASSGFGDYEQYV. CDR3 DNA: TGTGCCAGCAGCGGCTTCGGGGACTACGAGCAGTACGTC.

The chain recombines TRBV11-2 with TRBJ1-1; D is possibly TRBD1 (5 bases). V gave up 2 bases and J gave up 2 bases, with 15 bases separating them. The CDR3 sequence is 16 residues long. Germline CDR1 reads SGHAT; CDR2 reads FQNNGV. The CDR3 is CASSLWLGGVNTEAFF. The CDR3 DNA reads TGTGCCAGCAGCTTATGGTTGGGAGGGGTCAACACTGAAGCTTTCTTT.

This clonotype was seen only a few times. The chain joins TRBV12-3 or TRBV12-4 to TRBJ1-1; 7 bases are a match to TRBD1. V lost 7 bases and J lost 6; bases outside the gene matches: 8. The CDR3 loop spans 13 amino acids. As DNA, the CDR3 is TGTGCCAGCACCTTACAGGGGAGGGCTGAAGCTTTCTTT. This codes for CASTLQGRAEAFF.